This T cell receptor (beta chain) was captured by sequencing in a study of shared clonotypes between healthy human individuals. General study results and limits: The naive CD4 repertoires of a few donors were compared, and roughly 5.1% of clonotypes were shared.

Measured with immunoSEQ multiplex PCR; TCRdb has only the in-frame clones, and not every one. Among roughly 2.6 million clones listed, approximately 92% were seen once. This clone was counted once. Antigen unknown. The CDR3 runs to 13 residues. Germline V gene lookup returns CDR1 SNHLY and CDR2 FYNNEI. Losses at the gene ends were 5 bases for V and 6 bases for J; bases not matched to a gene: 4. The genes are TRBV2 and TRBJ1-1; 9 nucleotides line up with TRBD1. The sample consisted of naive CD4+ T cells sorted from blood. As to subset: CD45RA+ positively selected. The receptor's source is a young man in good health. Here the CDR3 DNA reads TGTGCCAGCAGTTACACAGGGGGCTCTGAAGCTTTCTTT. It specifies CASSYTGGSEAFF.